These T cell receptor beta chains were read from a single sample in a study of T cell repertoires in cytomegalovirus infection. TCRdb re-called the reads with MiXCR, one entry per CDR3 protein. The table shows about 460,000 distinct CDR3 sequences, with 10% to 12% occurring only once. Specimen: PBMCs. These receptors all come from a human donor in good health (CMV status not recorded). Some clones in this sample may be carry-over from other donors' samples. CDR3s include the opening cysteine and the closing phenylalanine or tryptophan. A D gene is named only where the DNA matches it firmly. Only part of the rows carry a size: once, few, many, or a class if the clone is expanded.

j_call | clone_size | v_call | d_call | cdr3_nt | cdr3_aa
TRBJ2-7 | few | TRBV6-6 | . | TGTGCCAGCAGTTACTCGGAGGGGGCCCCCTCCTACGAGCAGTACTTC | CASSYSEGAPSYEQYF
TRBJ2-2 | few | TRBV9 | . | TGTGCCAGCAGCGTATCGGTCGCCCGGAACACCGGGGAGCTGTTTTTT | CASSVSVARNTGELFF
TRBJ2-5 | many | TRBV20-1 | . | TGCAGTTTGGGGATAGAGCGTCTGGAGACCCAGTACTTC | CSLGIERLETQYF
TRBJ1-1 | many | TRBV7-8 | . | TGTGCCAGCAGCTTAGGAAGGGGTGTTTCGGGGGTCACTGAAGCTTTCTTT | CASSLGRGVSGVTEAFF
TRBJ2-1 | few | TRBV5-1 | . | TGCGCCAGCAGCCCCCTAGCGCCAGGCTCCTACAATGAGCAGTTCTTC | CASSPLAPGSYNEQFF
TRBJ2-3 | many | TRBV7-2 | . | TGTGCCAACTCCCTCGCGGGCACCACAGATACGCAGTATTTT | CANSLAGTTDTQYF
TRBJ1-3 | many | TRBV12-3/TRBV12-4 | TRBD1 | TGTGCCAGCAGTTTCAGGGGACAGAGCTCTGGAAACACCATATATTTT | CASSFRGQSSGNTIYF
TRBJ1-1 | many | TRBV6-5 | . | TGTGCCAGCAGTTACTCGTCCGTTTCGGACACTGAAGCTTTCTTT | CASSYSSVSDTEAFF
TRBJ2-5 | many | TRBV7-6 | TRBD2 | TGTGCCAGCAGCCAGGGGACTAGCGATCAAGAGACCCAGTACTTC | CASSQGTSDQETQYF
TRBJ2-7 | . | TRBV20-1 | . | TGCAGTGCTAGAGATTCACTCCGGGGCGAGCAGTACTTC | CSARDSLRGEQYF
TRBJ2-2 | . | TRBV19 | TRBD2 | TGTGCCAGTAACGCGGGGGAAACCGGGGAGCTGTTTTTT | CASNAGETGELFF
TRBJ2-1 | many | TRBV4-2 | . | TGTGCCAGCAGCCAAGACCCCGAGTGGGAGCGAACCCATGAGCAGTTCTTC | CASSQDPEWERTHEQFF
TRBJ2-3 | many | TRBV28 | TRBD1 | TGTGCCAGCAGGCGACAGGGGACAGATACGCAGTATTTT | CASRRQGTDTQYF
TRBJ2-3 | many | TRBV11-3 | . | TGTGCCAGCGGCACGAGATCCACAGATACGCAGTATTTT | CASGTRSTDTQYF
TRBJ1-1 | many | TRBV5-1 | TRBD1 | TGCGCCAGCAGCTTGACAGGGGTTTGGAACACTGAAGCTTTCTTT | CASSLTGVWNTEAFF
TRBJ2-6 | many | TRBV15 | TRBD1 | TGTGCCACCGTACAGGGGGCCCCTGGGGCCAACGTCCTGACTTTC | CATVQGAPGANVLTF
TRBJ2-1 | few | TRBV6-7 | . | TGTGCCACCCGAAGGGGACATGAGCAGTTCTTC | CATRRGHEQFF
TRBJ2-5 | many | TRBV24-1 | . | TGTGCCACCAGTGATCCGCAAAGGACCCAGTACTTC | CATSDPQRTQYF
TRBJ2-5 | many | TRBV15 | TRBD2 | TGTGCCACGTCGACTAGCGGGATTCAGGAGACCCAGTACTTC | CATSTSGIQETQYF
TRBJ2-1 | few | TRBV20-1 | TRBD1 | TGCAGTGCTAGGGGGGACAGCATCGATGAGCAGTTCTTC | CSARGDSIDEQFF
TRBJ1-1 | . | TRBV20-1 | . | TGCAGTGCTAGGGTTCCAGGGATGAGCACTGAAGCTTTCTTT | CSARVPGMSTEAFF
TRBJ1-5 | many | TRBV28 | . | TGTGCCAGCAGCCAACCAGGATTTAGCAATCAGCCCCAGCATTTT | CASSQPGFSNQPQHF
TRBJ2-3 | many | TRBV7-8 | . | TGTGCCAGCAGCTTAGGGGTCCTTGGGGGCACAGATACGCAGTATTTT | CASSLGVLGGTDTQYF
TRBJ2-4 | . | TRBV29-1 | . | TGCAGCGTTGACGCAGGGGGGAACATTCAGTACTTC | CSVDAGGNIQYF
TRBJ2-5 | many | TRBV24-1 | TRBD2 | TGTGCCACCAGTGATTCGAGATGGGCGGGAGACGAAGAGACCCAGTACTTC | CATSDSRWAGDEETQYF
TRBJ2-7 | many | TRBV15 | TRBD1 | TGTGCCACCAGAGGGACAGCCTACGAGCAGTACTTC | CATRGTAYEQYF
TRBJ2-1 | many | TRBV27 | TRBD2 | TGTGCCAGCACGACTAGCGGGGTTTACAATGAGCAGTTCTTC | CASTTSGVYNEQFF
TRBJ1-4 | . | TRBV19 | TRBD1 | TGTGCCACCAGGGGGGTCGCTAATGAAAAACTGTTTTTT | CATRGVANEKLFF
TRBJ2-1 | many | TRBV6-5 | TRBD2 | TGTGCCAGCAGTTACTCTGCTCCTAGCGGGAGCTACTACAATGAGCAGTTCTTC | CASSYSAPSGSYYNEQFF